This T cell receptor (beta chain) is from a study of molecular identifiers for immune sequencing clone quantification. Trimming removed 1 base from V and 0 bases from J, with 6 bases in between. CDR1 is DFQATT and CDR2 is SNEGSKA in the germline V gene (reference sequence). The CDR3 runs 13 residues. TCRdb reprocessed the PCR reads with MiXCR, giving one entry per CDR3 protein. The sample consists of under 800,000 distinct CDR3 sequences, about 25% of them appearing once. This clonotype was seen many times. The receptor's source is a human donor in good health. Some libraries in this study had Jurkat cell RNA spiked in. Input material: naive CD8+ T cells from blood, with Jurkat cell RNA spiked in. Subset meaning: FACS-sorted CD8+CD4-CCR7+CD45RA+ naive T cells. V is TRBV20-1 and J is TRBJ1-1; no reliable D call. CDR3: CSARGRLNTEAFF. The DNA of the CDR3 is TGCAGTGCTAGAGGTAGACTGAACACTGAAGCTTTCTTT.